Listed below are T cell receptor beta chains from one sample, sequenced in a study of blood T cell repertoires in COVID-19. The table came from immunoSEQ multiplex PCR; TCRdb's copy has only in-frame clones and leaves some out. In the table there are approximately 500,000 clones, about 88% of which are singletons. What was sequenced was peripheral blood. Every receptor here comes from a woman aged 50 to 60 with COVID-19, enrolled during active disease. The CDR3 runs from the conserved cysteine through the conserved F or W. D genes are given only for firm matches. The listing skips clone size in some rows; elsewhere it reads once, few, many or a size class.

cdr3_nt	cdr3_aa	v_call	clone_size	d_call	j_call
TGTGCCAGTAGTACAGGCACGGACTACGAGCAGTACTTC	CASSTGTDYEQYF	TRBV19	.	.	TRBJ2-7
TGTGCCAGCAGCGAACAGGGGAGCTCCTATAATTCACCCCTCCACTTT	CASSEQGSSYNSPLHF	TRBV2	.	TRBD1	TRBJ1-6
TGTGCCACCAGCAGAGGGGTAGCCGGTTCCTACAATGAGCAGTTCTTC	CATSRGVAGSYNEQFF	TRBV15	once	.	TRBJ2-1
TGCGCCAGCAGCTTAACCGGAGACAATCAGCCCCAGCATTTT	CASSLTGDNQPQHF	TRBV5-1	.	.	TRBJ1-5
TGTGCCAGCAGTGAATCAGGGTTACTATCCTACGAGCAGTACTTC	CASSESGLLSYEQYF	TRBV6-1	once	.	TRBJ2-7
TGTGCCAGCAGCCTTACCGGGACACCTAATTCACCCCTCCACTTT	CASSLTGTPNSPLHF	TRBV7-2	.	.	TRBJ1-6
TGTGCCAGCAGTGAAACAGGAAGCTCTGAAGCTTTCTTT	CASSETGSSEAFF	TRBV2	.	.	TRBJ1-1
TGTGCCAGTTTGAGCTCTGGAAACACCATATATTTT	CASLSSGNTIYF	TRBV19	.	.	TRBJ1-3
TGTGCCAGCATCAAAGGGGCAGGGAACACTGAAGCTTTCTTT	CASIKGAGNTEAFF	TRBV11-2	few	.	TRBJ1-1
TGTGCCAGCAGTTGGGCGGGGGGCTCTCAGCCCCAGCATTTT	CASSWAGGSQPQHF	TRBV6-6	.	.	TRBJ1-5
TGCGCCAGCAGCTTGGCTGCGGGCAGCACTGAAGCTTTCTTT	CASSLAAGSTEAFF	TRBV5-1	.	.	TRBJ1-1
TGTGCCAGCAGCCCTGACAGGTCTCCCAATCAGCCCCAGCATTTT	CASSPDRSPNQPQHF	TRBV5-4	.	.	TRBJ1-5
TGTGCCAGCAGCTCACGGCAGGGGGCAGGCGAAAAACTGTTTTTT	CASSSRQGAGEKLFF	TRBV9	.	TRBD1	TRBJ1-4
TGTGCCAGCACGGGTACAGGGGGCGTGGGCACTGAAGCTTTCTTT	CASTGTGGVGTEAFF	TRBV2	.	TRBD1	TRBJ1-1
TGTGCCAGCAGCTTATATGGGGAGGACACGCAGTATTTT	CASSLYGEDTQYF	TRBV7-3	.	.	TRBJ2-3
TGTGCCAGCAGTCGACAGGGCACTGAAGCTTTCTTT	CASSRQGTEAFF	TRBV2	few	TRBD1	TRBJ1-1
TGCGCCGGCGCACAGGGGTTGGCCAAAAACATTCAGTACTTC	CAGAQGLAKNIQYF	TRBV10-2	.	TRBD1	TRBJ2-4
TGTGCCAGCAGTTGGACAGGGGATACCGGGGAGCTGTTTTTT	CASSWTGDTGELFF	TRBV6-6	.	TRBD1	TRBJ2-2
TGTGCCAGCAGTTACAGGGGCTCCTACAATGAGCAGTTCTTC	CASSYRGSYNEQFF	TRBV6-5	.	.	TRBJ2-1
TGTGCCAGTAGTATCGCGACTGAAGAGACCCAGTACTTC	CASSIATEETQYF	TRBV19	.	.	TRBJ2-5
TGTGCCAGCTCATTAAATCAGGACTCCTACGAGCAGTACTTC	CASSLNQDSYEQYF	TRBV18	.	.	TRBJ2-7
TGTGCCAGCAGCTTAGAAGCCCGACAGGCGCACTATGGCTACACCTTC	CASSLEARQAHYGYTF	TRBV7-6	.	.	TRBJ1-2
TGTGCCAGCAGTATTAACCGGTTGCGGCCGAACACTGAAGCTTTCTTT	CASSINRLRPNTEAFF	TRBV2	once	.	TRBJ1-1
TGTGCCAGCAGCGTATCGGCCGGGACTAGAGTTAGCACAGATACGCAGTATTTT	CASSVSAGTRVSTDTQYF	TRBV9	.	TRBD2	TRBJ2-3
TGCAGTGCTTGGTTAGACACTGAAGCTTTCTTT	CSAWLDTEAFF	TRBV20-1	.	.	TRBJ1-1
TGTGCCACCAGTGATTTTGAGGACACAAAGACGAATCCCGGAGAGACCCAGTACTTC	CATSDFEDTKTNPGETQYF	TRBV24-1	.	.	TRBJ2-5
TGTGCCAGCAGCTTAGTGGCTAGCGGGAGTACCTACGAGCAGTACTTC	CASSLVASGSTYEQYF	TRBV7-9	.	TRBD2	TRBJ2-7
TGTGCCAGCAGTTTAGGGACAGGGGGGAATTCACCCCTCCACTTT	CASSLGTGGNSPLHF	TRBV28	.	TRBD1	TRBJ1-6
TGCGCCAGCAGCCGACAGGGGGCGGAGGGCTATGGCTACACCTTC	CASSRQGAEGYGYTF	TRBV4-1	.	TRBD1	TRBJ1-2
TGCGCCAGCAGCGCCACGGGCACTGAAGCTTTCTTT	CASSATGTEAFF	TRBV5-1	.	.	TRBJ1-1
TGCGCCAGCAGCGCCCAACCTACAGGGAGCTCCTATAATTCACCCCTCCACTTT	CASSAQPTGSSYNSPLHF	TRBV5-1	.	.	TRBJ1-6
TGTGCCAGCAGCTTAGTACGGACAGTTGATCCTGGAAACACCATATATTTT	CASSLVRTVDPGNTIYF	TRBV11-3	.	.	TRBJ1-3
TGTGCCTGGAGTCCGGACATCTTCTATAATTCACCCCTCCACTTT	CAWSPDIFYNSPLHF	TRBV30	.	.	TRBJ1-6
TGTGCCAGCAGCTTTCTCGGGGGCGGGACAGGGGATTACGAGCAGTACTTC	CASSFLGGGTGDYEQYF	TRBV5-6	few	TRBD1	TRBJ2-7
TGTGCCAGCAGCTTAGTGAAGGGGTTTGTTGGGGCAGAAGCTTTCTTT	CASSLVKGFVGAEAFF	TRBV7-8	.	.	TRBJ1-1
TGTGCCAGCAGCCCCCAGCGGGGGCGGGTAGATGGCTACACCTTC	CASSPQRGRVDGYTF	TRBV6-2/TRBV6-3	.	.	TRBJ1-2
TGTGCCAGTACCAACTCGGTCGGGACAAATAGCAATCAGCCCCAGCATTTT	CASTNSVGTNSNQPQHF	TRBV19	.	.	TRBJ1-5
TGTGCCAGCAGCTCAGCCGGGACAGGATATCAGCCCCAGCATTTT	CASSSAGTGYQPQHF	TRBV5-6	.	TRBD1	TRBJ1-5
TGTGCCAGCAGTTTCGGGGGCACAGATACGCAGTATTTT	CASSFGGTDTQYF	TRBV27	.	.	TRBJ2-3
TGCGCCAGCAGCCTGTCCCCCCCAGATACGCAGTATTTT	CASSLSPPDTQYF	TRBV5-1	.	.	TRBJ2-3
TGTGCCAGCAGCTTGAGTCAGACAACTAATGAAAAACTGTTTTTT	CASSLSQTTNEKLFF	TRBV5-5	.	.	TRBJ1-4
TGTGCCAGCAGCGAACACGGGAGCGGAAAGGGGAGGCAAGAGACCCAGTACTTC	CASSEHGSGKGRQETQYF	TRBV9	.	.	TRBJ2-5
TGTGCCAGCAGCTTGTTGTGGGGGCTGGGGGAGCAGTACTTC	CASSLLWGLGEQYF	TRBV5-6	.	.	TRBJ2-7